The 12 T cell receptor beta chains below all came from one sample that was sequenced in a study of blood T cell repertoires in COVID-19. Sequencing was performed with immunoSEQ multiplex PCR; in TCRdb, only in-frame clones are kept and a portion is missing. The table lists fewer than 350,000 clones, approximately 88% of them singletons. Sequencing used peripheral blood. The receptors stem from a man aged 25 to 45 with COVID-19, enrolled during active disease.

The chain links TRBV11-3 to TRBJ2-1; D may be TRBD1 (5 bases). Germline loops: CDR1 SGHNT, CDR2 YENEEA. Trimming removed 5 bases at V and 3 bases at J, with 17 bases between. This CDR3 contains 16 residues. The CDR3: CASSLTIDRIYNEQFF. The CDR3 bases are TGTGCCAGCAGCCTTACTATCGACAGAATCTACAATGAGCAGTTCTTC.

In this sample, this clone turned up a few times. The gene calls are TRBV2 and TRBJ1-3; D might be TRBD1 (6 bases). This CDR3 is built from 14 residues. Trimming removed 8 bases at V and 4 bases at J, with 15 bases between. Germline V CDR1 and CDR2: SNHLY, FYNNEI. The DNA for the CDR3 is TGTGCCAGCTTCGACAGGACAGCCGGAAACACCATATATTTT. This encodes CASFDRTAGNTIYF. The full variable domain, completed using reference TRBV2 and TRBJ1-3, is EPEVTQTPSHQVTQMGQEVILRCVPISNHLYFYWYRQILGQKVEFLVSFYNNEISEKSEIFDDQFSVERPDGSNFTLKIRSTKLEDSAMYFCASFDRTAGNTIYFGEGSWLTVV.

The CDR3 sequence is CASSLGQNPYEQYF. CDR3 DNA: TGTGCCAGCAGCCTCGGACAGAATCCCTACGAGCAGTACTTC. The V gene is TRBV5-4, the J gene TRBJ2-7; tentative D call: TRBD1 (6 bases). V was shortened by 4 bases and J by 2 bases, with 13 bases between the two germline ends. This CDR3 spans 14 amino acids. Germline lookup yields CDR1 SGHNT and CDR2 YYREEE (reference sequence).

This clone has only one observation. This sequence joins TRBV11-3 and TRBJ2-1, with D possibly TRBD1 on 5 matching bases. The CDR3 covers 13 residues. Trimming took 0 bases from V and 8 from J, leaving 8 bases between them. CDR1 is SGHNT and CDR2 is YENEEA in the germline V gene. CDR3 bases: TGTGCCAGCAGCTTAGATCAGGGCGATGAGCAGTTCTTC. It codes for CASSLDQGDEQFF. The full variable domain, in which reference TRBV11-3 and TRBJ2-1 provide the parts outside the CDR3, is EAGVVQSPRYKIIEKKQPVAFWCNPISGHNTLYWYLQNLGQGPELLIRYENEEAVDDSQLPKDRFSAERLKGVDSTLKIQPAELGDSAVYLCASSLDQGDEQFFGPGTRLTVL.

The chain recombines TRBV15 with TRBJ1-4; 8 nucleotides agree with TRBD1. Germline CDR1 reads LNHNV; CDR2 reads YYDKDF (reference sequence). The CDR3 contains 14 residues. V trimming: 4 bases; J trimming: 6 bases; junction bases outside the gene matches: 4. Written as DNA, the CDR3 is TGTGCCACCAGCAAGGCAGGGGGCTATGAAAAACTGTTTTTT. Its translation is CATSKAGGYEKLFF.

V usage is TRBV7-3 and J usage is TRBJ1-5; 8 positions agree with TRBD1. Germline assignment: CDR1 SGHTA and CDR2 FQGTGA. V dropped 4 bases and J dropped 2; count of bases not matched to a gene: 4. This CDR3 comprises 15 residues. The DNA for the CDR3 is TGTGCCAGCAGCTGGACAGGGACAGGCAATCAGCCCCAGCATTTT. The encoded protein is CASSWTGTGNQPQHF. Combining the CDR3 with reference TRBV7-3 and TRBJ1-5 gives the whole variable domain GAGVSQTPSNKVTEKGKYVELRCDPISGHTALYWYRQSLGQGPEFLIYFQGTGAADDSGLPNDRFFAVRPEGSVSTLKIQRTERGDSAVYLCASSWTGTGNQPQHFGDGTRLSIL.

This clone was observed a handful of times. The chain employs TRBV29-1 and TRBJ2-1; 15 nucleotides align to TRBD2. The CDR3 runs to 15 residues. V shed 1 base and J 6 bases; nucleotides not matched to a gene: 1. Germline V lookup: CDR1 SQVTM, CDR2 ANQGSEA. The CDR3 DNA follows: TGCAGCGTTGAAGGGACTAGCGGGAGGGCCAATGAGCAGTTCTTC. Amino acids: CSVEGTSGRANEQFF.

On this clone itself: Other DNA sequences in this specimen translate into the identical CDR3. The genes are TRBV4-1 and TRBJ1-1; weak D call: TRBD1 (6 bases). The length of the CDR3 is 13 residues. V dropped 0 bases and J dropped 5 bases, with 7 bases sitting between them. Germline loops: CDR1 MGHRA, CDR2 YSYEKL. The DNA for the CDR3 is TGCGCCAGCAGCCAAGACAGGGGAACTGAAGCTTTCTTT. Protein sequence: CASSQDRGTEAFF.

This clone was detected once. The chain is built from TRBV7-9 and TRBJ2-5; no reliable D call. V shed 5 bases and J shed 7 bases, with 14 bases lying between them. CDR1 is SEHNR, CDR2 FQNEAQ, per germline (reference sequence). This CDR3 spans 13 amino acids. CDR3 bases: TGTGCCAGCAGCCAGGAAGTTGCTGGGACCCAGTACTTC. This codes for CASSQEVAGTQYF.

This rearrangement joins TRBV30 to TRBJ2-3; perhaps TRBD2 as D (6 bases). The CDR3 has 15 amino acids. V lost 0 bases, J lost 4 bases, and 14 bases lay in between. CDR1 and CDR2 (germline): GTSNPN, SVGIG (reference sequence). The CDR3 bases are TGTGCCTGGAGTGTCTTCGGGGGAGCGGCAGATACGCAGTATTTT. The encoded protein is CAWSVFGGAADTQYF.

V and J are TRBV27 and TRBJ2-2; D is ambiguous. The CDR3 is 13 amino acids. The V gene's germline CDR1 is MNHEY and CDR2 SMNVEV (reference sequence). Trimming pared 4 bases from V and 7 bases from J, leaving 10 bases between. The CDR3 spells CASSWSTGGELFF. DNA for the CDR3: TGTGCCAGCAGTTGGAGTACCGGCGGGGAGCTGTTTTTT.

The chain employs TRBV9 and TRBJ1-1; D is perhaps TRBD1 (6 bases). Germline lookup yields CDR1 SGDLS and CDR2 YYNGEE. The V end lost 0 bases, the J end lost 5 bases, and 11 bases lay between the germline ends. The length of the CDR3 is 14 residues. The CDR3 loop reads CASSVAWTATEAFF. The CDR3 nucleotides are TGTGCCAGCAGCGTAGCGTGGACAGCAACTGAAGCTTTCTTT.